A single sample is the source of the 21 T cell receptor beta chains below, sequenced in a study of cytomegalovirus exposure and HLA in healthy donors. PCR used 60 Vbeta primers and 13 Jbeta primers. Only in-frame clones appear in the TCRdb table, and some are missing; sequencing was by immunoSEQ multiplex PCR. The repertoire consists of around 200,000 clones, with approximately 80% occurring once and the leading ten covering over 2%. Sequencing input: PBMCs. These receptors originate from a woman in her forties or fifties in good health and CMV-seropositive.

CDR3 protein: CASSTRTSGGADTQYF. The CDR3 DNA reads TGTGCCAGCAGCACCAGAACTAGCGGGGGGGCGGATACGCAGTATTTT. V usage is TRBV5-4 and J usage is TRBJ2-3; 13 nucleotides align to TRBD2. V was pared by 4 bases and J by 6 bases, with 8 bases of the junction left unmatched. From germline, CDR1 is SGHNT and CDR2 YYREEE (reference sequence). The CDR3 is 16 amino acids.

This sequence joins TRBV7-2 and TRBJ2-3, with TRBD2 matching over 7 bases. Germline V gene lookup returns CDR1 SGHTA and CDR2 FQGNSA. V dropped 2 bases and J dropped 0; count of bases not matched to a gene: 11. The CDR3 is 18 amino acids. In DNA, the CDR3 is TGTGCCAGCAGCTTACGCCCTTGGGGGACTACTAGCACAGATACGCAGTATTTT. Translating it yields CASSLRPWGTTSTDTQYF.

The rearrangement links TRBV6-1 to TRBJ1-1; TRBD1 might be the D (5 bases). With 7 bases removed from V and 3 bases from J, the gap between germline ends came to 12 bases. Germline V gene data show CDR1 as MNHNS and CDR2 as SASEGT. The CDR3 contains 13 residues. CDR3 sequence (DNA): TGTGCCAGCACCCTCCTAGGGGACACTGAAGCTTTCTTT. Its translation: CASTLLGDTEAFF.

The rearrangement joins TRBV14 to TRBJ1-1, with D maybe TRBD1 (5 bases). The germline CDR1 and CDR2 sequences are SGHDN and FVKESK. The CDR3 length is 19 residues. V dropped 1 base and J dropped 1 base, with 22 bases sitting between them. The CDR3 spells CASSQVRSTGRPENTEAFF. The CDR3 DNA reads TGTGCCAGCAGCCAAGTCAGGTCCACAGGCCGACCCGAGAACACTGAAGCTTTCTTT.

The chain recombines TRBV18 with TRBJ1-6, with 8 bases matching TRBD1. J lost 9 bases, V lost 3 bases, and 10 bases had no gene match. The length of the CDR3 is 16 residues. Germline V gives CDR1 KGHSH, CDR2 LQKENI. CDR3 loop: CASSPVGTGIGSPLHF. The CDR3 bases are TGTGCCAGCTCACCTGTAGGGACAGGCATTGGTTCACCCCTCCACTTT. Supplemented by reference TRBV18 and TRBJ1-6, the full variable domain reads NAGVMQNPRHLVRRRGQEARLRCSPMKGHSHVYWYRQLPEEGLKFMVYLQKENIIDESGMPKERFSAEFPKEGPSILRIQQVVRGDSAAYFCASSPVGTGIGSPLHFGNGTRLTVT.

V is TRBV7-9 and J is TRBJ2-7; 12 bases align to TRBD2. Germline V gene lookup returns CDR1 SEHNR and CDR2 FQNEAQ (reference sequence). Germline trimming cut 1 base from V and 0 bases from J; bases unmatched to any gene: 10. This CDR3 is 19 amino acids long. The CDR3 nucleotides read TGTGCCAGCAGCTTAGTACCCGGGACTAGCGGGCCGAGCTCCTACGAGCAGTACTTC. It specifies CASSLVPGTSGPSSYEQYF.

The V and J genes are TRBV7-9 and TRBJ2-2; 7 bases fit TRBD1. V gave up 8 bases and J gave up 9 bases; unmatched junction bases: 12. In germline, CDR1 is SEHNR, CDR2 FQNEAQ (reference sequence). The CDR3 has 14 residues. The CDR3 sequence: CASWGQPNSRELFF. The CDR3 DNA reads TGTGCCAGCTGGGGACAGCCCAATTCCCGGGAGCTGTTTTTT.

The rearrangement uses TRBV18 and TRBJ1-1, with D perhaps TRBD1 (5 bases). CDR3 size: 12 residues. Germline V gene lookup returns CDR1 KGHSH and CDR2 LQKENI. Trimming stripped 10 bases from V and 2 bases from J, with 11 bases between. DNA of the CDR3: TGTGCCACCGGGGGGGATAACACTGAAGCTTTCTTT. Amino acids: CATGGDNTEAFF. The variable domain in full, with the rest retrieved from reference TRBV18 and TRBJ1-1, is NAGVMQNPRHLVRRRGQEARLRCSPMKGHSHVYWYRQLPEEGLKFMVYLQKENIIDESGMPKERFSAEFPKEGPSILRIQQVVRGDSAAYFCATGGDNTEAFFGQGTRLTVV.

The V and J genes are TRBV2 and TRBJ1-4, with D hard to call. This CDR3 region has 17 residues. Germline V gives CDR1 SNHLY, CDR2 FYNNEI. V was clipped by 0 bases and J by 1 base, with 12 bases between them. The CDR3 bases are TGTGCCAGCAGTGAAGCGCTTGACACCCTAACTAATGAAAAACTGTTTTTT. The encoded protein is CASSEALDTLTNEKLFF.

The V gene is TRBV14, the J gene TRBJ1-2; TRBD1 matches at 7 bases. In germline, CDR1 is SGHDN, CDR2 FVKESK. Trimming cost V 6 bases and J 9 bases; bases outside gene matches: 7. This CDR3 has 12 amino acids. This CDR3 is CASSRQGVSYTF. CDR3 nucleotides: TGTGCCAGCAGTCGACAGGGCGTGAGCTACACCTTC. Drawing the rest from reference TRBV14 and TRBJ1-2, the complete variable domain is EAGVTQFPSHSVIEKGQTVTLRCDPISGHDNLYWYRRVMGKEIKFLLHFVKESKQDESGMPNNRFLAERTGGTYSTLKVQPAELEDSGVYFCASSRQGVSYTFGSGTRLTVV.

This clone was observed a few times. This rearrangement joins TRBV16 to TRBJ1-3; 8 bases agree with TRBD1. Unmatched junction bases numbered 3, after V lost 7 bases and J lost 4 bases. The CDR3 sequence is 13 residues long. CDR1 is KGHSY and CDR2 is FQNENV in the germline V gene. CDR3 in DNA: TGTGCCAGCACGGACAGGGACGGAAACACCATATATTTT. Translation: CASTDRDGNTIYF.

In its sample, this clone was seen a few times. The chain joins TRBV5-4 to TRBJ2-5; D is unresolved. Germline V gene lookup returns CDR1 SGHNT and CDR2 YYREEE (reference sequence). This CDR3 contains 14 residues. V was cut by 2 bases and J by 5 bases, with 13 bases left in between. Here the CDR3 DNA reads TGTGCCAGCAGCTTTAGTCTAGTCGGCGAGACCCAGTACTTC. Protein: CASSFSLVGETQYF.

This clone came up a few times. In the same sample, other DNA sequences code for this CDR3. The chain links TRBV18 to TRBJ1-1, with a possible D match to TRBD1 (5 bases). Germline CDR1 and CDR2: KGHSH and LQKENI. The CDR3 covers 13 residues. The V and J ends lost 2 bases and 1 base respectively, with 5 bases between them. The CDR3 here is CASSPGANTEAFF. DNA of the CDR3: TGTGCCAGCTCACCAGGGGCGAACACTGAAGCTTTCTTT.

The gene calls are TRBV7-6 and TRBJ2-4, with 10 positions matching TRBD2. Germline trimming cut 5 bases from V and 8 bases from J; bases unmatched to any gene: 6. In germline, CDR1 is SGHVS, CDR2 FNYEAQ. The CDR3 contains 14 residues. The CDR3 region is CASSPKRGGDIQYF. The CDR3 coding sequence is TGTGCCAGCAGCCCAAAGCGGGGGGGGGACATTCAGTACTTC.

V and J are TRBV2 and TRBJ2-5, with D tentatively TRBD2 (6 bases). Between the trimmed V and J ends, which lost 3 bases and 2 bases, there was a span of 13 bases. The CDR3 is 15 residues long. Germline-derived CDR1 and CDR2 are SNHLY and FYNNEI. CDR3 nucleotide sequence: TGTGCCAGCAGTGAGCCGGCTGCGGGACAAGAGACCCAGTACTTC. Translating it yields CASSEPAAGQETQYF. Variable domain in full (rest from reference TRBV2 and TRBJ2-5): EPEVTQTPSHQVTQMGQEVILRCVPISNHLYFYWYRQILGQKVEFLVSFYNNEISEKSEIFDDQFSVERPDGSNFTLKIRSTKLEDSAMYFCASSEPAAGQETQYFGPGTRLLVL.

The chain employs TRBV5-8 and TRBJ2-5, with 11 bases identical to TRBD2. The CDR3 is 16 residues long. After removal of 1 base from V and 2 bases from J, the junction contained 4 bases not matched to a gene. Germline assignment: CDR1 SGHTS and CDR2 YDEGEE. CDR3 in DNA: TGTGCCAGCAGCTTGCGGCTAGCGGGGGGACAAGAGACCCAGTACTTC. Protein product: CASSLRLAGGQETQYF.

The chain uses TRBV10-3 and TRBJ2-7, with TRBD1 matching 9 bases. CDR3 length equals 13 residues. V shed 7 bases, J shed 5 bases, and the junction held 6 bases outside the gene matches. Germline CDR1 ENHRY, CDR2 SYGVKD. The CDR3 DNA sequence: TGTGCCATCAACGACAGGGGGGAAGACGAGCAGTACTTC. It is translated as CAINDRGEDEQYF.

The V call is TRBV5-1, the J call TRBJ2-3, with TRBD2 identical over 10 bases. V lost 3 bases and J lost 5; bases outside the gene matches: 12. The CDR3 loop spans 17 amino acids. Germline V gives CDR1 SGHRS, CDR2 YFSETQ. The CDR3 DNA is TGCGCCAGCAGCTCCGAGGCGGGGGGACTAGCGTTAGATACGCAGTATTTT. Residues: CASSSEAGGLALDTQYF.

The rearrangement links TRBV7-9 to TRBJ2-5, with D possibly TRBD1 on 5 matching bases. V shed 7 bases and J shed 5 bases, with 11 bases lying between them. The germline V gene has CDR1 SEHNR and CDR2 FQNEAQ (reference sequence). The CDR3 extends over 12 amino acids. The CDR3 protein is CASTPTVETQYF. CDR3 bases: TGTGCCAGCACCCCGACAGTTGAGACCCAGTACTTC.

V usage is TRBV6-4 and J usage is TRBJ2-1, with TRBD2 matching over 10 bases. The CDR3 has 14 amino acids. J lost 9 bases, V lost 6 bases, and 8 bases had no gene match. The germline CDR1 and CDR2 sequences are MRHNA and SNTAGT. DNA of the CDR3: TGTGCCAGCAGGGAAAGCGGGGGGGCTAGTGAGCAGTTCTTC. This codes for CASRESGGASEQFF.

CDR3 in amino acids: CATTGRGSTGELFF. DNA of the CDR3: TGTGCCACCACGGGGCGGGGGTCAACGGGGGAGCTGTTTTTT. The V and J genes are TRBV19 and TRBJ2-2; TRBD2 agrees at 7 bases. CDR3 length equals 14 residues. V lost 10 bases and J lost 8; bases outside the gene matches: 13. The germline V gene has CDR1 LNHDA and CDR2 SQIVND (reference sequence).